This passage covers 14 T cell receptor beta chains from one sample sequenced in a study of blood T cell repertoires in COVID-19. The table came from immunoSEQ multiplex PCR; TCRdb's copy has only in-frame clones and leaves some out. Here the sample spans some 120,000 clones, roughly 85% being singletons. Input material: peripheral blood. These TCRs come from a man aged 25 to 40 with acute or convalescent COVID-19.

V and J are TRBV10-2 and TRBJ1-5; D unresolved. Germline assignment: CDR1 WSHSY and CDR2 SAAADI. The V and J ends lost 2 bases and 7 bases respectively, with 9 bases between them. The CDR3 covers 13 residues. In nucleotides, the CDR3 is TGCGCCAGCAGTGAGATGGGCGGGCAGCCCCAGCATTTT. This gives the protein CASSEMGGQPQHF.

The CDR3 spells CASSLPGQGSTNGYTF. CDR3 nucleotide sequence: TGTGCCAGCAGCTTACCCGGACAGGGGAGCACCAATGGCTACACCTTC. This sequence joins TRBV13 and TRBJ1-2, with 9 bases aligning to TRBD1. The CDR3 extends over 16 amino acids. The junction had 10 bases not matched to a gene; V was cut back by 2 bases and J by 6 bases. Germline V gives CDR1 PRHDT, CDR2 FYEKMQ (reference sequence). Supplemented by reference TRBV13 and TRBJ1-2, the full variable domain reads AAGVIQSPRHLIKEKRETATLKCYPIPRHDTVYWYQQGPGQDPQFLISFYEKMQSDKGSIPDRFSAQQFSDYHSELNMSSLELGDSALYFCASSLPGQGSTNGYTFGSGTRLTVV.

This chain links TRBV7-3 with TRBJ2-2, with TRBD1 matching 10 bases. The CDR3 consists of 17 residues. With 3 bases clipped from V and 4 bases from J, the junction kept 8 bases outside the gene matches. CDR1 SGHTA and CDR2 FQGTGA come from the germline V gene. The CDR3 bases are TGTGCCAGCAGCTTGGGGACAGGGGCTAGGGGCACCGGGGAGCTGTTTTTT. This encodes CASSLGTGARGTGELFF.

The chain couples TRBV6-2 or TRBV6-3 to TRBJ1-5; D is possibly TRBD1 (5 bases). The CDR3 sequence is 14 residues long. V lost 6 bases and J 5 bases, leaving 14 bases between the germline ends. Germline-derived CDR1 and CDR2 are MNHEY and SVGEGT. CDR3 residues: CASSPQGVYQPQHF. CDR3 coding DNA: TGTGCCAGCAGCCCGCAGGGTGTGTATCAGCCCCAGCATTTT.

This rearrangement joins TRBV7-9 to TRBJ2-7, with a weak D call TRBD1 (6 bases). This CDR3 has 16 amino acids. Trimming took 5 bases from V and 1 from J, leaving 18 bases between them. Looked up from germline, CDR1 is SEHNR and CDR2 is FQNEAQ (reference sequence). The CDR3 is CASSPTQGQESYEQYF. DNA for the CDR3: TGTGCCAGCAGCCCGACACAGGGTCAGGAGTCCTACGAGCAGTACTTC.

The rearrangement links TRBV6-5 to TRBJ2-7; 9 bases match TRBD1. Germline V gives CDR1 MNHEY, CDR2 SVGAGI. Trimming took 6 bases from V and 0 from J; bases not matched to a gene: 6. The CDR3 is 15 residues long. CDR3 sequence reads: CASRSGTGISYEQYV. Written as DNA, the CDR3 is TGTGCCAGCAGATCCGGGACAGGGATCTCCTACGAGCAGTACGTC.

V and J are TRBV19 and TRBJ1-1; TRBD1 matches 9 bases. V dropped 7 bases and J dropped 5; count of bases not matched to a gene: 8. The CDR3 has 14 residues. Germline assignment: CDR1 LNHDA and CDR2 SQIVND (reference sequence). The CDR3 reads CASNKDRGRTEAFF. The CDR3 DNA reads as TGTGCCAGTAATAAGGACAGGGGAAGGACTGAAGCTTTCTTT. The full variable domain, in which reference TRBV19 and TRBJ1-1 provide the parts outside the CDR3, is DGGITQSPKYLFRKEGQNVTLSCEQNLNHDAMYWYRQDPGQGLRLIYYSQIVNDFQKGDIAEGYSVSREKKESFPLTVTSAQKNPTAFYLCASNKDRGRTEAFFGQGTRLTVV.

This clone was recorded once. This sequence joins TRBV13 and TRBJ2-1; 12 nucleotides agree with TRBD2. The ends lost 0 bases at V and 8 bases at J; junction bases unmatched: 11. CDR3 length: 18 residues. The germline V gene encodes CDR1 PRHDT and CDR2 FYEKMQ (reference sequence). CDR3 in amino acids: CASSLGLAGGKAVDEQFF. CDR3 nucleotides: TGTGCCAGCAGCTTAGGACTAGCGGGGGGTAAGGCCGTGGATGAGCAGTTCTTC.

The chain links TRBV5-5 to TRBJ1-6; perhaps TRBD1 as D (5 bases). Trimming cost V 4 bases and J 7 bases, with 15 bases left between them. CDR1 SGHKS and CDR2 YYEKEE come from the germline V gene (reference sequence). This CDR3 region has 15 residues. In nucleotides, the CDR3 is TGTGCCAGCAGCCCTGGAGGGACGGGCAATTCACCCCTCCACTTT. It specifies CASSPGGTGNSPLHF.

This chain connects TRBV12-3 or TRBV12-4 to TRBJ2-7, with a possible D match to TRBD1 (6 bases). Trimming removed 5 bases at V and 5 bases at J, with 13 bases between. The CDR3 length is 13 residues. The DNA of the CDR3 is TGTGCCAGCAGTGAACGACAGGCCAACGAGCAGTACTTC. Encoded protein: CASSERQANEQYF.

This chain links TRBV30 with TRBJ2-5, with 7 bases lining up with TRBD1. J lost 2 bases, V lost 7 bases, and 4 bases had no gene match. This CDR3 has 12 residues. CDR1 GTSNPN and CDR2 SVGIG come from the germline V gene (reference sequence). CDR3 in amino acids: CASQGQQETQYF. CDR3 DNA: TGTGCCTCCCAGGGACAGCAAGAGACCCAGTACTTC.

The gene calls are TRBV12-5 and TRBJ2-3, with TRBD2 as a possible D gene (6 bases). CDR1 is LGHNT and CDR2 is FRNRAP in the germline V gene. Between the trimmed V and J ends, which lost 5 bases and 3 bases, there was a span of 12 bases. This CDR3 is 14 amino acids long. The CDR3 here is CASGGQGGTDTQYF. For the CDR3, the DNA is TGTGCTAGTGGTGGCCAGGGAGGTACAGATACGCAGTATTTT.

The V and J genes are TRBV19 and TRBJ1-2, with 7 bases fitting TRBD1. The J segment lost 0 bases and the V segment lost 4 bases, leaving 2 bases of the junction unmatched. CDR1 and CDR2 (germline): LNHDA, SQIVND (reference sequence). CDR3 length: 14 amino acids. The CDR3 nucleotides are TGTGCCAGTAGTACCGGGACAGCTAACTATGGCTACACCTTC. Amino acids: CASSTGTANYGYTF.

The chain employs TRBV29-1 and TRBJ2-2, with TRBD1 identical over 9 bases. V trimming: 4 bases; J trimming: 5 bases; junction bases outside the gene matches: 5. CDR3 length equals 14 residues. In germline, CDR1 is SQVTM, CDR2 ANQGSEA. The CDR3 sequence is CSVVQGQGTGELFF. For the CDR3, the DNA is TGCAGCGTTGTTCAAGGACAGGGGACCGGGGAGCTGTTTTTT.